The 16 T cell receptor beta chains below come from one sample, sequenced in a study of vaccination and CD4 T cells after COVID-19. As to treatment: 10-day PBMC culture with coronavirus spike peptide pools or control peptides (ViraFEST assay). Which antigens these TCRs recognize remains unknown. The assay that was used to sequence DNA from cultured CD4+ T cells was the Oncomine TCR Beta short-read assay. A single record per CDR3 protein comes from TCRdb applying MiXCR to the PCR reads. The sample consists of roughly 13,000 distinct CDR3 sequences, roughly 50% of them appearing once. Sequencing used CD4+ T cells from blood, cultured in vitro. These receptors originate from a human donor who had recovered from COVID-19.

There are a few counts of this clonotype. The V and J genes are TRBV11-3 and TRBJ1-2, with D tentatively TRBD1 (5 bases). The CDR3 spans 15 residues. V gave up 5 bases and J gave up 4 bases, with 17 bases separating them. The germline V gene encodes CDR1 SGHNT and CDR2 YENEEA. The CDR3 nucleotides are TGTGCCAGCAGCCAAACGGGACGGGGCCTCTATGGCTACACCTTC. Translation gives CASSQTGRGLYGYTF.

The chain couples TRBV6-1 to TRBJ1-2, with TRBD1 matching over 8 bases. The germline V gene has CDR1 MNHNS and CDR2 SASEGT. J gave up 3 bases and V 6 bases, and 6 bases lay outside the gene matches. The CDR3 consists of 14 residues. For the CDR3, the DNA is TGTGCCAGCAGCAACGACAGGGGCCACTATGGCTACACCTTC. Protein sequence: CASSNDRGHYGYTF.

V usage is TRBV18 and J usage is TRBJ1-6, with a tentative D call TRBD1 (5 bases). V dropped 4 bases and J dropped 7 bases, with 8 bases sitting between them. Germline V gives CDR1 KGHSH, CDR2 LQKENI. This CDR3 spans 13 amino acids. The CDR3 loop reads CASSQGSNSPLHF. The DNA of the CDR3 is TGTGCCAGCTCACAGGGGTCGAATTCACCCCTCCACTTT.

CDR3 region: CASSQAVAGGVDTQYF. Written as DNA, the CDR3 is TGCGCCAGCAGCCAAGCGGTAGCGGGGGGGGTTGATACGCAGTATTTT. V usage is TRBV4-1 and J usage is TRBJ2-3; the match to TRBD2 covers 11 bases. The CDR3 has 16 amino acids. The ends lost 1 base at V and 6 bases at J; junction bases unmatched: 6. Germline V gene sequence: CDR1 MGHRA, CDR2 YSYEKL.

The chain employs TRBV5-4 and TRBJ2-5; 13 bases are shared with TRBD2. Germline loops: CDR1 SGHNT, CDR2 YYREEE (reference sequence). This CDR3 comprises 15 residues. J gave up 4 bases and V 4 bases, and 4 bases lay outside the gene matches. As DNA, the CDR3 is TGTGCCAGCAGCCGACGGACTAGCGGGAGAGAGACCCAGTACTTC. The encoded protein is CASSRRTSGRETQYF.

As concerns this clonotype: The junction departs from the called germline gene at one end, perhaps through a read error. This sequence joins TRBV11-2 and TRBJ1-2, with D tentatively TRBD1 (5 bases). There are 14 residues in the CDR3. Germline values: CDR1 SGHAT, CDR2 FQNNGV. The CDR3 here is CARSLRSRDYGYTF. In nucleotides, the CDR3 is TGTGCCAGAAGCTTAAGATCCAGGGACTATGGCTACACCTTC.

The chain uses TRBV2 and TRBJ1-2; 8 nucleotides align to TRBD1. V gave up 6 bases and J gave up 4 bases; unmatched junction bases: 13. Germline V gene lookup returns CDR1 SNHLY and CDR2 FYNNEI. This CDR3 has 16 amino acids. CDR3 nucleotides: TGTGCCAGCAGGCCCGGACAGGGCCGGGGAACCTATGGCTACACCTTC. It codes for CASRPGQGRGTYGYTF.

V usage is TRBV7-9 and J usage is TRBJ2-7; D gene uncertain. The ends were cut back, 2 bases at V and 1 base at J, with 9 bases in the middle. Germline CDR1 is SEHNR and CDR2 is FQNEAQ (reference sequence). There are 14 residues in the CDR3. The DNA for the CDR3 is TGTGCCAGCAGCTTAAGGCAGGATTCCTACGAGCAGTACTTC. Its translation is CASSLRQDSYEQYF.

This chain uses TRBV7-6 with TRBJ2-5; no firm D call. The V and J ends lost 5 bases and 5 bases respectively, with 9 bases between them. Germline CDR1 is SGHVS and CDR2 is FNYEAQ. This CDR3 region has 12 residues. The CDR3 loop reads CASSPAPETQYF. The CDR3, as DNA: TGTGCCAGCAGCCCTGCCCCGGAGACCCAGTACTTC.

The gene calls are TRBV6-5 and TRBJ1-6; 9 bases match TRBD1. J was trimmed by 7 bases and V by 0 bases; bases with no gene match: 1. There are 15 residues in the CDR3. In germline, CDR1 is MNHEY, CDR2 SVGAGI. CDR3 nucleotide sequence: TGTGCCAGCAGTTACTCGGGGACAGGGAATTCACCCCTCCACTTT. It translates to CASSYSGTGNSPLHF.

This clonotype came up a few times. J is TRBJ1-2 and V is TRBV6-1, with TRBD1 identical over 7 bases. The V and J ends lost 0 bases and 8 bases, in that order; junction bases with no gene match: 6. Germline CDR1 reads MNHNS; CDR2 reads SASEGT. The CDR3 is 14 residues long. The CDR3 region has the DNA TGTGCCAGCAGTGAAGCCAGGGGGAGTGGGGGCTACACCTTC. This encodes CASSEARGSGGYTF.

The gene calls are TRBV7-9 and TRBJ2-7, with D possibly TRBD1 on 6 matching bases. Trimming took 3 bases from V and 3 from J, leaving 12 bases between them. This CDR3 contains 14 residues. Germline CDR1 reads SEHNR; CDR2 reads FQNEAQ (reference sequence). CDR3 protein: CASSLNGQIYEQYF. CDR3 nucleotide sequence: TGTGCCAGCAGCTTGAACGGACAGATCTACGAGCAGTACTTC.

This clonotype was recorded only once. The chain is built from TRBV28 and TRBJ1-5, with D unclear. The ends were cut back, 3 bases at V and 6 bases at J, with 15 bases in the middle. The germline V gene encodes CDR1 MDHEN and CDR2 SYDVKM. CDR3 length: 15 amino acids. CDR3 region: CASSFRDRAAQPQHF. DNA of the CDR3: TGTGCCAGCAGTTTTCGGGATAGGGCCGCTCAGCCCCAGCATTTT.

This sequence joins TRBV6-5 and TRBJ2-5; TRBD2 matches 10 bases. Per germline, CDR1 MNHEY and CDR2 SVGAGI. The J segment lost 5 bases and the V segment lost 3 bases, leaving 6 bases of the junction unmatched. CDR3 length: 15 amino acids. The CDR3 DNA reads TGTGCCAGCAGTTATCTAGGGACTAGCGCTGAGACCCAGTACTTC. Residues: CASSYLGTSAETQYF.

This clonotype was found a few times. This chain joins TRBV9 and TRBJ1-1, with 7 positions matching TRBD1. The germline V gene encodes CDR1 SGDLS and CDR2 YYNGEE. The CDR3 spans 15 residues. J was trimmed by 5 bases and V by 3 bases; bases with no gene match: 10. CDR3 DNA sequence: TGTGCCAGCAGCGGGAACAGGGGCTTAGGTACTGAAGCTTTCTTT. Residues: CASSGNRGLGTEAFF. Drawing the rest from reference TRBV9 and TRBJ1-1, the complete variable domain is DSGVTQTPKHLITATGQRVTLRCSPRSGDLSVYWYQQSLDQGLQFLIQYYNGEERAKGNILERFSAQQFPDLHSELNLSSLELGDSALYFCASSGNRGLGTEAFFGQGTRLTVV.

As to this clonotype: Since a much larger clone is just one base distant, this may be a read error. The chain recombines TRBV11-2 with TRBJ2-3, with D perhaps assigned TRBD1 or TRBD2 (5 bases each). This CDR3 comprises 16 residues. The germline CDR1 and CDR2 sequences are SGHAT and FQNNGV. CDR3: CGSSFGQTTGLDTQYF. Here the CDR3 DNA reads TGTGGCAGCAGCTTCGGACAAACCACGGGGCTCGATACGCAGTATTTT.